The rows below give T cell receptor beta chains drawn from one sample of a study of breast tumors, draining lymph nodes, adjacent tissues. Using its own MiXCR run on the multiplex PCR reads, TCRdb lists one record per CDR3 protein. Here the sample spans about 220,000 distinct CDR3 sequences, under 40% being singletons. The source material was axillary lymph node tissue. The receptor source for this set is a female donor with breast cancer. Some clones in this sample may be carry-over from other donors' samples. Each CDR3 is given with its conserved first and last residue. Each record gives: D gene, V gene, J gene, clone size, CDR3 protein, CDR3 DNA. The D gene is left open where the match is weak. A row's size may be missing; if present it is once, few, many or a size class.

D: NA; V: TRBV15; J: TRBJ2-7; size: NA; CDR3: CATSRGRPPYEQYF; DNA: TGTGCCACCAGCCGAGGACGTCCACCCTACGAGCAGTACTTC
D: TRBD2; V: TRBV6-6; J: TRBJ2-7; size: many; CDR3: CASSPSGSAHEQYF; DNA: TGTGCCAGCAGTCCTAGCGGGAGTGCCCACGAGCAGTACTTC
D: TRBD2; V: TRBV4-1; J: TRBJ2-4; size: few; CDR3: CASSQDRGGAQNIQYF; DNA: TGCGCCAGCAGCCAAGATCGCGGGGGGGCCCAAAACATTCAGTACTTC
D: NA; V: TRBV2; J: TRBJ1-2; size: many; CDR3: CASSIAGGGNYGYTF; DNA: TGTGCCAGCAGTATCGCCGGGGGTGGTAACTATGGCTACACCTTC
D: NA; V: TRBV5-1; J: TRBJ2-2; size: many; CDR3: CASSKDRELFF; DNA: TGCGCCAGCAGCAAAGACCGGGAGCTGTTTTTT
D: TRBD2; V: TRBV20-1; J: TRBJ2-5; size: many; CDR3: CSARTGLAGPGETQYF; DNA: TGCAGTGCTAGAACGGGACTAGCGGGGCCGGGGGAGACCCAGTACTTC
D: TRBD1; V: TRBV24-1; J: TRBJ2-3; size: NA; CDR3: CADRGRPDTQYF; DNA: TGTGCCGACAGGGGCCGTCCAGATACGCAGTATTTT
D: TRBD2; V: TRBV7-8; J: TRBJ2-5; size: many; CDR3: CASSPTGLAETQYF; DNA: TGTGCCAGCAGCCCAACTGGACTAGCGGAGACCCAGTACTTC
D: NA; V: TRBV5-6; J: TRBJ1-5; size: NA; CDR3: CAGSLSNQPQHF; DNA: TGTGCCGGCAGCTTGTCGAATCAGCCCCAGCATTTT
D: NA; V: TRBV2; J: TRBJ1-4; size: many; CDR3: CASKGGQGNEKLFF; DNA: TGTGCCAGCAAAGGAGGGCAGGGTAATGAAAAACTGTTTTTT